One and the same sample provided the 27 T cell receptor beta chains below, sequenced in a study of T cell responses to AZD1222 COVID-19 vaccine. Sequencing was performed with immunoSEQ multiplex PCR; in TCRdb, only in-frame clones are kept and a portion is missing. The sample shows approximately 140,000 clones, around 89% of them seen only once. Sample: peripheral blood, taken on day 0 of AZD1222 vaccination. These receptors were taken from an adult in good health.

V gene TRBV7-9 combines with J gene TRBJ1-4, with 7 nucleotides matching TRBD1. This CDR3 contains 15 residues. Trimming at V came to 5 bases and at J to 5 bases, leaving 8 bases not matched to a gene. The germline CDR1 and CDR2 sequences are SEHNR and FQNEAQ (reference sequence). The CDR3 bases are TGTGCCAGCAGCCCTCTGACAGGGAAGAATGAAAAACTGTTTTTT. It translates to CASSPLTGKNEKLFF.

The rearrangement joins TRBV19 to TRBJ2-7; D might be TRBD1 (6 bases). Germline lookup yields CDR1 LNHDA and CDR2 SQIVND (reference sequence). There are 14 residues in the CDR3. V dropped 3 bases and J dropped 2 bases, with 11 bases sitting between them. CDR3 loop: CASSMAGETYEQYF. CDR3 nucleotides: TGTGCCAGTAGTATGGCAGGGGAAACCTACGAGCAGTACTTC.

This sequence joins TRBV12-3 or TRBV12-4 and TRBJ2-7; 9 bases fit TRBD1. This CDR3 spans 13 amino acids. Trimming removed 6 bases from V and 11 bases from J; junction bases left unmatched: 11. CDR3 DNA: TGTGCCAGCAGCCCGAGCGCGGGGACAGGGAAGTACTTC. Encoded protein: CASSPSAGTGKYF.

The chain links TRBV7-6 to TRBJ2-3, with D perhaps being TRBD1 or TRBD2 (5 bases each). Germline lookup yields CDR1 SGHVS and CDR2 FNYEAQ. V lost 5 bases to trimming and J lost 6 bases, with 18 bases between them. This CDR3 is 15 amino acids long. The chain's CDR3 is CASSHPGTDDDTQYF. Here the CDR3 DNA reads TGTGCCAGCAGCCACCCCGGGACCGACGACGATACGCAGTATTTT.

This chain links TRBV25-1 with TRBJ1-6; tentatively, D is TRBD1 (5 bases). CDR3 length equals 16 residues. Germline-derived CDR1 and CDR2 are MGHDK and SYGVNS. V shed 1 base and J shed 4 bases, with 11 bases lying between them. DNA of the CDR3: TGTGCCAGCAGTGAATGGGGGGTGATGTATAATTCACCCCTCCACTTT. It yields the protein CASSEWGVMYNSPLHF.

This rearrangement joins TRBV27 to TRBJ2-7; tentatively, D is TRBD1 (5 bases). Trimming left V 6 bases short and J 5 bases short, with 17 bases between. From germline, CDR1 is MNHEY and CDR2 SMNVEV (reference sequence). The CDR3 spans 14 residues. The chain's CDR3 is CASRTHSGIHEQYF. The CDR3 coding sequence is TGTGCCAGCAGGACACATTCAGGGATCCACGAGCAGTACTTC.

V and J are TRBV12-3 or TRBV12-4 and TRBJ2-2; no firm D call. The CDR3 has 13 residues. Trimming left V 2 bases short and J 2 bases short, with 3 bases between. CDR3 amino acids: CASSLYNTGELFF. The CDR3 nucleotides read TGTGCCAGCAGTTTATACAACACCGGGGAGCTGTTTTTT.

The chain uses TRBV24-1 and TRBJ1-1; the D is unclear. The CDR3 consists of 12 residues. The V gene's germline CDR1 is KGHDR and CDR2 SFDVKD. V was pared by 4 bases and J by 7 bases, with 9 bases between. Here the CDR3 reads CATSDQLGEAFF. CDR3 in DNA: TGTGCCACCAGTGACCAACTAGGTGAAGCTTTCTTT.

V is TRBV2 and J is TRBJ2-7, with 10 positions matching TRBD2. This CDR3 has 15 amino acids. Trimming cost V 5 bases and J 4 bases; bases outside gene matches: 8. Germline CDR1 is SNHLY and CDR2 is FYNNEI. For the CDR3, the DNA is TGTGCCAGCAGTAAGGAAGCGGGGGGGCGGTACGAGCAGTACTTC. This codes for CASSKEAGGRYEQYF.

V gene TRBV5-5 combines with J gene TRBJ2-2; 7 bases fit TRBD2. This CDR3 is built from 15 residues. The ends lost 4 bases at V and 4 bases at J; junction bases unmatched: 7. Germline V lookup: CDR1 SGHKS, CDR2 YYEKEE (reference sequence). The CDR3 DNA is TGTGCCAGCAGCGGGGGACTACCTCGCACCGGGGAGCTGTTTTTT. It is translated as CASSGGLPRTGELFF.

The CDR3 loop reads CATSRGRLAGDEQFF. The DNA for the CDR3 is TGTGCCACCAGCAGGGGAAGACTAGCTGGAGATGAGCAGTTCTTC. The gene calls are TRBV15 and TRBJ2-1, with 7 nucleotides matching TRBD2. Per germline, CDR1 LNHNV and CDR2 YYDKDF (reference sequence). The CDR3 runs to 15 residues. Germline trimming cut 3 bases from V and 8 bases from J; bases unmatched to any gene: 10. Using reference TRBV15 and TRBJ2-1 for the parts outside the CDR3, the full variable domain is DAMVIQNPRYQVTQFGKPVTLSCSQTLNHNVMYWYQQKSSQAPKLLFHYYDKDFNNEADTPDNFQSRRPNTSFCFLDIRSPGLGDTAMYLCATSRGRLAGDEQFFGPGTRLTVL.

This chain connects TRBV2 to TRBJ1-4; maybe TRBD1 (6 bases). The germline gives CDR1 SNHLY, CDR2 FYNNEI. The V end was cut by 7 bases, the J end by 8 bases, with 11 bases between. This CDR3 region has 12 residues. The CDR3 DNA reads TGTGCCAGCAAGGGGGGTCGAGAAAAACTGTTTTTT. Translated, it gives CASKGGREKLFF.

The sample holds a few counts of this clone. The genes are TRBV5-6 and TRBJ2-3; 12 nucleotides align to TRBD1. CDR1 is SGHDT, CDR2 YYEEEE, per germline. The CDR3 covers 16 residues. J gave up 3 bases and V 4 bases, and 6 bases lay outside the gene matches. This CDR3 reads CASSPGTGGWTDTQYF. CDR3 bases: TGTGCCAGCAGCCCGGGGACAGGGGGCTGGACAGATACGCAGTATTTT.

The V call is TRBV15, the J call TRBJ2-1, with D perhaps given as TRBD1 or TRBD2 (6 bases each). V dropped 0 bases and J dropped 0 bases, with 12 bases sitting between them. Germline CDR1 reads LNHNV; CDR2 reads YYDKDF (reference sequence). CDR3 length: 17 residues. The CDR3 reads CATSREGGDNSYNEQFF. The CDR3 coding sequence is TGTGCCACCAGCAGAGAAGGAGGGGACAACTCCTACAATGAGCAGTTCTTC.

The chain joins TRBV7-2 to TRBJ2-3; D is ambiguous. The CDR3 runs to 14 residues. V shed 6 bases and J shed 1 base, with 11 bases lying between them. From germline, CDR1 is SGHTA and CDR2 FQGNSA. The CDR3: CASRPGFRTDTQYF. The CDR3 region has the DNA TGTGCCAGCAGGCCCGGGTTTCGCACAGATACGCAGTATTTT.

The V and J genes are TRBV4-1 and TRBJ1-2; D gene uncertain. V gave up 2 bases and J gave up 6 bases, with 10 bases separating them. The length of the CDR3 is 13 residues. CDR1 is MGHRA and CDR2 is YSYEKL in the germline V gene. The CDR3 sequence: CASSQKGWDGYTF. CDR3 DNA sequence: TGCGCCAGCAGCCAAAAGGGATGGGATGGCTACACCTTC.

The rearrangement uses TRBV5-1 and TRBJ2-3; perhaps TRBD2 as D (5 bases). CDR1 is SGHRS and CDR2 is YFSETQ in the germline V gene. CDR3 length: 14 amino acids. Trimming took 0 bases from V and 4 from J, leaving 9 bases between them. The CDR3 DNA reads as TGCGCCAGCAGCTTGGACCTTAGCGCAGATACGCAGTATTTT. This gives the protein CASSLDLSADTQYF.

In DNA, the CDR3 is TGTGCCAGCAGCTTAAACCCAGGGCGGCCCCAGCATTTT. Protein: CASSLNPGRPQHF. The chain carries TRBV7-9 and TRBJ1-5; TRBD1 is a possible D gene (5 bases). The CDR3 loop spans 13 amino acids. With 2 bases removed from V and 9 bases from J, the gap between germline ends came to 11 bases. Germline CDR1 reads SEHNR; CDR2 reads FQNEAQ (reference sequence).

The chain uses TRBV6-5 and TRBJ2-2; TRBD2 might be the D (6 bases). The CDR3 length is 12 residues. Germline assignment: CDR1 MNHEY and CDR2 SVGAGI. Trimming removed 7 bases from V and 8 bases from J, with 11 bases in between. The CDR3 sequence: CASNQRAGELFF. CDR3 DNA sequence: TGTGCCAGCAACCAGCGGGCGGGGGAGCTGTTTTTT.

The V and J genes are TRBV30 and TRBJ2-3; 14 nucleotides align to TRBD2. The CDR3 runs 16 residues. Per germline, CDR1 GTSNPN and CDR2 SVGIG (reference sequence). V shed 2 bases, J shed 4 bases, and the junction held 5 bases outside the gene matches. As DNA, the CDR3 is TGTGCCTGGAGTTCCGGACTAGCGGGGGGCCCAGATACGCAGTATTTT. It codes for CAWSSGLAGGPDTQYF.

The gene calls are TRBV15 and TRBJ2-7; a weak D match, TRBD2 (6 bases). Germline CDR1 LNHNV, CDR2 YYDKDF (reference sequence). Trimming removed 1 base at V and 1 base at J, with 11 bases between. The CDR3 totals 15 residues. The CDR3 is CATSRGLDHSYEQYF. The CDR3 DNA sequence: TGTGCCACCAGCAGAGGACTAGACCATTCCTACGAGCAGTACTTC.

V is TRBV7-9 and J is TRBJ2-3; 10 bases fit TRBD1. Trimming removed 1 base from V and 0 bases from J; junction bases left unmatched: 10. Looked up from germline, CDR1 is SEHNR and CDR2 is FQNEAQ (reference sequence). CDR3 size: 19 residues. The CDR3 nucleotides are TGTGCCAGCAGCTTAGTTGGGGGACAGGGGATCTCTAGCACAGATACGCAGTATTTT. Translated, it gives CASSLVGGQGISSTDTQYF.

This rearrangement joins TRBV7-2 to TRBJ1-1, with TRBD1 as a possible D gene (5 bases). Trimming pared 2 bases from V and 0 bases from J, leaving 10 bases between. Per germline, CDR1 SGHTA and CDR2 FQGNSA. This CDR3 is built from 15 residues. CDR3: CASSLSPGLNTEAFF. CDR3 sequence (DNA): TGTGCCAGCAGCTTATCCCCAGGGCTGAACACTGAAGCTTTCTTT. The complete variable domain, with remaining parts taken from reference TRBV7-2 and TRBJ1-1, reads GAGVSQSPSNKVTEKGKDVELRCDPISGHTALYWYRQSLGQGLEFLIYFQGNSAPDKSGLPSDRFSAERTGGSVSTLTIQRTQQEDSAVYLCASSLSPGLNTEAFFGQGTRLTVV.

This chain joins TRBV27 and TRBJ2-7; 10 positions match TRBD1. Germline V gene data show CDR1 as MNHEY and CDR2 as SMNVEV (reference sequence). V dropped 6 bases and J dropped 6; count of bases not matched to a gene: 5. The length of the CDR3 is 13 residues. The CDR3 DNA sequence: TGTGCCAGCAGCCTGGACAGGGGGATCGAGCAGTACTTC. As protein: CASSLDRGIEQYF.

V gene TRBV7-9 combines with J gene TRBJ2-5; D not certain. In germline, CDR1 is SEHNR, CDR2 FQNEAQ (reference sequence). V shed 5 bases and J shed 5 bases, with 18 bases lying between them. CDR3 length: 15 residues. In DNA form, the CDR3 reads TGTGCCAGCAGCCCTTTGGCGACCCGGTCCGAGACCCAGTACTTC. It specifies CASSPLATRSETQYF.

The chain couples TRBV6-4 to TRBJ2-5, with D perhaps TRBD1 (5 bases). Trimming took off 0 bases at V and 2 bases at J, with 10 bases between the two ends. This CDR3 is built from 15 residues. Germline CDR1 and CDR2: MRHNA and SNTAGT. CDR3 amino acids: CASSDSSRAQETQYF. The CDR3 DNA follows: TGTGCCAGCAGTGACTCGTCCAGGGCGCAAGAGACCCAGTACTTC.

The chain uses TRBV5-5 and TRBJ2-7; 10 bases map to TRBD1. The J segment lost 5 bases and the V segment lost 2 bases, leaving 1 base of the junction unmatched. The V gene's germline CDR1 is SGHKS and CDR2 YYEKEE (reference sequence). CDR3 length: 13 residues. This CDR3 reads CASSFGTGDEQYF. The DNA for the CDR3 is TGTGCCAGCAGCTTCGGGACAGGGGACGAGCAGTACTTC.